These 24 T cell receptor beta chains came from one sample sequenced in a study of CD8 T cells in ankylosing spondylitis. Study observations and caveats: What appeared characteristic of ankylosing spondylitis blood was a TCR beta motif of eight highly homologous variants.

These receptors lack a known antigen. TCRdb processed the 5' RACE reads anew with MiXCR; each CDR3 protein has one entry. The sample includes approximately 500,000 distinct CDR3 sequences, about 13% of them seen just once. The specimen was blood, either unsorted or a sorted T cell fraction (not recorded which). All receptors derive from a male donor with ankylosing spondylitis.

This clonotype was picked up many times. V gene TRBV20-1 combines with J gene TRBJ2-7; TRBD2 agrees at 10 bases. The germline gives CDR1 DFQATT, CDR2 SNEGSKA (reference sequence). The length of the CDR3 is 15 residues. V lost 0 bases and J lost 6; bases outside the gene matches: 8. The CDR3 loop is CSARETGTSACEQYV. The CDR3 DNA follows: TGCAGTGCTAGAGAGACCGGGACTAGCGCTTGCGAGCAGTACGTC.

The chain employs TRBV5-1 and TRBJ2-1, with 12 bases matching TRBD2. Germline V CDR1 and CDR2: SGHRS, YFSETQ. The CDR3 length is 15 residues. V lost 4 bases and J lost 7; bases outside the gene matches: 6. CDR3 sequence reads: CASSILAGGLNEQFF. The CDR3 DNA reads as TGCGCCAGCAGCATACTAGCGGGAGGACTAAATGAGCAGTTCTTC.

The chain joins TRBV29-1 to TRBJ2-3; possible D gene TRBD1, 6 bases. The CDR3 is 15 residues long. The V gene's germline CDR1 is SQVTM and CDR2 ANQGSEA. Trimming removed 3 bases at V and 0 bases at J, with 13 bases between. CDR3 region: CSVEQQGLSTDTQYF. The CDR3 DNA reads TGCAGCGTTGAGCAACAGGGTCTTAGCACAGATACGCAGTATTTT.

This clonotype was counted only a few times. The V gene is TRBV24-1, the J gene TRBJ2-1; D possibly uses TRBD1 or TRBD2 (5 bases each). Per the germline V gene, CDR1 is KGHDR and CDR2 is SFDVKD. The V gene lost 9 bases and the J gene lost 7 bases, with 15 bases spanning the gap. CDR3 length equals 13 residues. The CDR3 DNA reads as TGTGCCACCCAGGGAGTCATTAGGAATGAGCAGTTCTTC. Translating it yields CATQGVIRNEQFF.

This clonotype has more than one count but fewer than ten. In nucleotides, the CDR3 is TGTGCCAGCACGCAGAGGGGCAGAGTGAATGGCTACACCTTC. Protein sequence: CASTQRGRVNGYTF. The chain is built from TRBV28 and TRBJ1-2; D might be TRBD1 (5 bases). V was trimmed by 7 bases and J by 6 bases, leaving 18 bases between them. This CDR3 has 14 amino acids. The germline gives CDR1 MDHEN, CDR2 SYDVKM.

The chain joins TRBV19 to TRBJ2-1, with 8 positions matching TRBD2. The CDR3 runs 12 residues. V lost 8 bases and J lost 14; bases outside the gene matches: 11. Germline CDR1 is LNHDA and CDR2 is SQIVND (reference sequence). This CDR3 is CASLASGSRKFF. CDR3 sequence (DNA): TGTGCCAGTCTTGCCAGCGGGAGTAGGAAGTTCTTC.

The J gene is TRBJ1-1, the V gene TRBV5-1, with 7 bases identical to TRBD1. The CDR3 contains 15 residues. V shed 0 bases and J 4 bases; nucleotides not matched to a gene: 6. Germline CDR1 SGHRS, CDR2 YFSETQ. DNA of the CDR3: TGCGCCAGCAGCTTGGCAGGGGGAAGCAGCACTGAAGCTTTCTTT. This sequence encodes CASSLAGGSSTEAFF.

CDR3 loop: CASSRGGSTYNEQFF. The CDR3 DNA is TGTGCCAGCAGCCGGGGCGGGAGTACATACAATGAGCAGTTCTTC. This chain uses TRBV6-1 with TRBJ2-1; the match to TRBD2 covers 7 bases. The V gene's germline CDR1 is MNHNS and CDR2 SASEGT. The CDR3 is 15 amino acids. J lost 4 bases, V lost 6 bases, and 9 bases had no gene match.

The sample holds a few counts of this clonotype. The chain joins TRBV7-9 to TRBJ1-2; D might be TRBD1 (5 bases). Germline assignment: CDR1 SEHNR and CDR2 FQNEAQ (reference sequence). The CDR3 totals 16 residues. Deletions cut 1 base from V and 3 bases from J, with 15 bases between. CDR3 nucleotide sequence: TGTGCCAGCAGCTTAGGGTTCGGTGTGGGGGACTATGGCTACACCTTC. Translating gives CASSLGFGVGDYGYTF.

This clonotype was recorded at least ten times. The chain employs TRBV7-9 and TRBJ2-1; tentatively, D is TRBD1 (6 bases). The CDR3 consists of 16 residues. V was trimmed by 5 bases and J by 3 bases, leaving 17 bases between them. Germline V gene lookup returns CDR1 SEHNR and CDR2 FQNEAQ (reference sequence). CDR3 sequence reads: CASSLETGRYYNEQFF. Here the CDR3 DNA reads TGTGCCAGCAGCCTCGAGACAGGCAGATACTACAATGAGCAGTTCTTC.

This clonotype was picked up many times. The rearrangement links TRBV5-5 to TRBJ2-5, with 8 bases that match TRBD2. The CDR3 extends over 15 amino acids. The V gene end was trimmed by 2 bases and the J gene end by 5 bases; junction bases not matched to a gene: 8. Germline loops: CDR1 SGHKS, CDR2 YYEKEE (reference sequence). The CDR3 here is CASSFFSGRGETQYF. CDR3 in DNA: TGTGCCAGCAGCTTCTTCAGCGGGAGAGGGGAGACCCAGTACTTC.

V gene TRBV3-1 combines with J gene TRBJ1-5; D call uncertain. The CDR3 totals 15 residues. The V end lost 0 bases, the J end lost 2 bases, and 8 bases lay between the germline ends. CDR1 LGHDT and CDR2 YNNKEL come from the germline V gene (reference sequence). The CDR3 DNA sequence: TGTGCCAGCAGCCAAGATCGGAGTGGCAATCAGCCCCAGCATTTT. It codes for CASSQDRSGNQPQHF.

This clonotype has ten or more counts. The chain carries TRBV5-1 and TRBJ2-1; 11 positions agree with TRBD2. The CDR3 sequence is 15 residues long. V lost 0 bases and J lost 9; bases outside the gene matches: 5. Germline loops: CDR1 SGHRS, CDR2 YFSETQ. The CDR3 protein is CASSLVLAGGSEQFF. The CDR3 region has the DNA TGCGCCAGCAGCTTGGTGTTAGCGGGAGGGAGTGAGCAGTTCTTC.

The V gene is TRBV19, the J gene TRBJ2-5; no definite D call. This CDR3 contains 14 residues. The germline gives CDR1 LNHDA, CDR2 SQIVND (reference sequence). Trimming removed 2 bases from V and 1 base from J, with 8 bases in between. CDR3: CASSIIGSQETQYF. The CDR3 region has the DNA TGTGCCAGTAGTATAATAGGGTCCCAAGAGACCCAGTACTTC.

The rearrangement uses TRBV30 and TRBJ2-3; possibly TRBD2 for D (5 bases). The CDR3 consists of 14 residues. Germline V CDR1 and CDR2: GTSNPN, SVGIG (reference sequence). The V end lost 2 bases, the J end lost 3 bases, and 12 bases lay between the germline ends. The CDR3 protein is CAWSRTGGTDTQYF. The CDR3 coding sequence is TGTGCCTGGAGTCGTACGGGCGGGACAGATACGCAGTATTTT. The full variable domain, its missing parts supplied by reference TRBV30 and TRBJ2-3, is SQTIHQWPATLVQPVGSPLSLECTVEGTSNPNLYWYRQAAGRGLQLLFYSVGIGQISSEVPQNLSASRPQDRQFILSSKKLLLSDSGFYLCAWSRTGGTDTQYFGPGTRLTVL.

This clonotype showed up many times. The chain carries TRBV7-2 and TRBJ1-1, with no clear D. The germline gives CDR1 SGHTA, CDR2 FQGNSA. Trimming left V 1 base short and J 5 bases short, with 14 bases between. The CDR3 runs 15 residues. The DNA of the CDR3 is TGTGCCAGCAGCTTAGATCGAGAGCCAGAAACTGAAGCTTTCTTT. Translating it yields CASSLDREPETEAFF.

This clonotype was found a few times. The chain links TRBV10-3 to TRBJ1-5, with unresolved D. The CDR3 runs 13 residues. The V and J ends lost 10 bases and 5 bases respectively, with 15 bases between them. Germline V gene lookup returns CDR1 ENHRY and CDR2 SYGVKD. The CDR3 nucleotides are TGTGCCACCGATACCGACCGGGATCAGCCCCAGCATTTT. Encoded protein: CATDTDRDQPQHF.

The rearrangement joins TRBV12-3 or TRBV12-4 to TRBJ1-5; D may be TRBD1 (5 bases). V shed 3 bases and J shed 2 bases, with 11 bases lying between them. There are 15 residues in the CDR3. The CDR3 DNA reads TGTGCCAGCAGTTTGCCCGGGGGGGGCAATCAGCCCCAGCATTTT. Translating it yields CASSLPGGGNQPQHF.

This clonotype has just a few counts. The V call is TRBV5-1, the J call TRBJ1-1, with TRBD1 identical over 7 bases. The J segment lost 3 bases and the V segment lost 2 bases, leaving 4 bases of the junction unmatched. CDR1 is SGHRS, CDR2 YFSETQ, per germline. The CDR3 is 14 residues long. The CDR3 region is CASSLDRVDTEAFF. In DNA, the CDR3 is TGCGCCAGCAGCTTAGACAGGGTCGACACTGAAGCTTTCTTT.

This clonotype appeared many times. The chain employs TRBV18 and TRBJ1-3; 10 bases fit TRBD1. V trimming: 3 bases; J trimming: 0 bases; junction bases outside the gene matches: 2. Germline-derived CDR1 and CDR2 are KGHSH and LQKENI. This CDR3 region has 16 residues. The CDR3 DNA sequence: TGTGCCAGCTCACCGGGACAGGGGATCTCTGGAAACACCATATATTTT. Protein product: CASSPGQGISGNTIYF.

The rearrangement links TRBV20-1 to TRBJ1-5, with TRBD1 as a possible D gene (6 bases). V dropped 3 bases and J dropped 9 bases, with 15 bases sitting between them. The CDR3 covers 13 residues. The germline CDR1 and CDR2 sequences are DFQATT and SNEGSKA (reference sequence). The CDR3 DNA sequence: TGCAGTGCTAGCCCGGACAGCGGTAGGCCCCAGCATTTT. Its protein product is CSASPDSGRPQHF.

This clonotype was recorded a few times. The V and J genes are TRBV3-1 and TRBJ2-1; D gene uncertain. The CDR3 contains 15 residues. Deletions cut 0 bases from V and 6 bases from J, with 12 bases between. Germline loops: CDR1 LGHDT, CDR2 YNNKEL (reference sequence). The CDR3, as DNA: TGTGCCAGCAGCCAAGATCTTGGGCAGACCAATGAGCAGTTCTTC. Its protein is CASSQDLGQTNEQFF.

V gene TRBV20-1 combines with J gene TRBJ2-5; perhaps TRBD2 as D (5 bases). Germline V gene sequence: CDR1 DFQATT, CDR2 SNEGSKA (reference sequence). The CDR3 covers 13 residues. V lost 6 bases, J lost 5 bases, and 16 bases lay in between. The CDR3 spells CSALTEDEETQYF. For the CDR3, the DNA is TGCAGTGCCCTCACGGAGGACGAGGAGACCCAGTACTTC.

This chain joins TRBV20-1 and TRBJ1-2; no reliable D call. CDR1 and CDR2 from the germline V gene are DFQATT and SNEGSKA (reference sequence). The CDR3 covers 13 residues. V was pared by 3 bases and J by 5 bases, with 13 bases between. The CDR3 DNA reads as TGCAGTGCTAGCCGCTCCAGTCAATATGGCTACACCTTC. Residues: CSASRSSQYGYTF.